The 23 T cell receptor beta chains listed next were all sequenced from one sample in a study of a mutant IDH1 vaccine in newly diagnosed glioma (dated by TCRdb to about 2021). These receptors' antigens are unknown. The time point label of this sample denotes: week 5, during vaccination. Every vaccine dose consisted of 300 ug of a 20-mer mutant IDH1 peptide in Montanide, administered subcutaneously together with topical imiquimod. The protocol used for the library was the immunoSEQ multiplex PCR assay. TCRdb mirrors the immuneACCESS table, restricted to in-frame sequences. Some clones are absent from its copies; in checked studies, under half trace to an unresolved V gene, and the reason for the others is unknown. Within this sample are 32,000 or so clones, with roughly nine tenths of them counted one time only. About 3.1% of the sample rests with the top ten. Sequencing was performed on peripheral blood mononuclear cells (PBMCs), taken from a glioma patient whose treatment included an IDH1 peptide vaccine. The receptors come from a woman aged 40 to 55 with glioma. Some clones in this sample may be carry-over from other donors' samples.

This clone turned up a few times. Written as DNA, the CDR3 is TGTGCCATCTCAGACAGGGTCAGCAATCAGCCCCAGCATTTT. Translating gives CAISDRVSNQPQHF. The V gene is TRBV19, the J gene TRBJ1-5, with 7 bases aligning to TRBD1. The CDR3 length is 14 residues. The germline CDR1 and CDR2 sequences are LNHDA and SQIVND (reference sequence). V gave up 10 bases and J gave up 1 base; unmatched junction bases: 7.

The J gene is TRBJ1-1, the V gene TRBV25-1; possible D gene TRBD1, 6 bases. With 6 bases removed from V and 8 bases from J, the gap between germline ends came to 22 bases. Germline CDR1 and CDR2: MGHDK and SYGVNS. The CDR3 is made up of 15 amino acids. The CDR3 here is CASSGKVQGYAEAFF. The CDR3 DNA sequence: TGTGCCAGCAGCGGGAAGGTACAGGGTTATGCAGAAGCTTTCTTT.

The CDR3 is CASSLEGQGGNTIYF. CDR3 bases: TGTGCCAGCAGCTTAGAGGGACAGGGCGGAAACACCATATATTTT. The chain couples TRBV11-3 to TRBJ1-3; TRBD1 aligns across 9 bases. Per germline, CDR1 SGHNT and CDR2 YENEEA. The CDR3 has 15 residues. Trimming cost V 0 bases and J 4 bases; bases outside gene matches: 1.

The chain uses TRBV19 and TRBJ2-7, with D perhaps TRBD2 (6 bases). Germline-derived CDR1 and CDR2 are LNHDA and SQIVND (reference sequence). Trimming pared 8 bases from V and 4 bases from J, leaving 15 bases between. CDR3 size: 13 residues. The CDR3 region is CASGGLPLYEQYF. CDR3 nucleotide sequence: TGTGCCAGTGGGGGACTCCCCTTATACGAGCAGTACTTC.

The chain has TRBV6-5 and TRBJ1-5, with 10 bases aligning to TRBD1. There are 15 residues in the CDR3. From germline, CDR1 is MNHEY and CDR2 SVGAGI. The V gene end was trimmed by 6 bases and the J gene end by 6 bases; junction bases not matched to a gene: 8. CDR3 residues: CASRRGQGKGQPQHF. In DNA, the CDR3 is TGTGCCAGCAGACGGGGACAGGGGAAGGGTCAGCCCCAGCATTTT.

In its sample, this clone was seen once. The rearrangement joins TRBV27 to TRBJ2-7; the D gene could be TRBD1 or TRBD2 (5 bases each). In germline, CDR1 is MNHEY, CDR2 SMNVEV (reference sequence). The V and J ends lost 4 bases and 2 bases respectively, with 15 bases between them. This CDR3 is built from 15 residues. For the CDR3, the DNA is TGTGCCAGCAGTTCAACCGGGACGGGGACCTACGAGCAGTACTTC. This codes for CASSSTGTGTYEQYF.

The chain recombines TRBV7-2 with TRBJ1-2; D call uncertain. Germline assignment: CDR1 SGHTA and CDR2 FQGNSA. V lost 5 bases to trimming and J lost 6 bases, with 19 bases between them. CDR3 length: 15 residues. The CDR3 sequence is CASSPYVGISHGYTF. The CDR3 nucleotides read TGTGCCAGCAGCCCCTATGTGGGGATCTCACATGGCTACACCTTC.

The chain combines TRBV28 with TRBJ2-6; TRBD1 aligns across 7 bases. The CDR3 runs to 15 residues. With 4 bases clipped from V and 2 bases from J, the junction kept 2 bases outside the gene matches. The germline CDR1 and CDR2 sequences are MDHEN and SYDVKM. In DNA, the CDR3 is TGTGCCAGCAGTTATAGGGGGCCTGGGGCCAACGTCCTGACTTTC. Its translation is CASSYRGPGANVLTF.

The chain carries TRBV4-3 and TRBJ1-4; D call uncertain. This CDR3 comprises 15 residues. CDR1 is LGHNA and CDR2 is YSLEER in the germline V gene. Trimming took off 1 base at V and 5 bases at J, with 11 bases between the two ends. The CDR3 here is CASSQAHDANEKLFF. In nucleotides, the CDR3 is TGCGCCAGCAGCCAAGCCCACGACGCAAATGAAAAACTGTTTTTT.

J is TRBJ1-2 and V is TRBV4-2; D unclear. The CDR3 spans 11 residues. Germline lookup yields CDR1 LGHNA and CDR2 YNFKEQ. V shed 0 bases and J shed 8 bases, with 4 bases lying between them. Here the CDR3 DNA reads TGTGCCAGCAGCCAAGAGCTCGGCTACACCTTC. Its translation is CASSQELGYTF.

This clone was detected only once. This sequence joins TRBV6-5 and TRBJ2-2; D ambiguous. The CDR3 has 14 amino acids. Trimming pared 0 bases from V and 7 bases from J, leaving 9 bases between. Germline CDR1 reads MNHEY; CDR2 reads SVGAGI. CDR3 in DNA: TGTGCCAGCAGTTACTCCCCTTCCTTCGGGGAGCTGTTTTTT. Amino acids: CASSYSPSFGELFF.

The rearrangement uses TRBV6-1 and TRBJ1-5, with D tentatively TRBD1 (5 bases). Looked up from germline, CDR1 is MNHNS and CDR2 is SASEGT. The CDR3 contains 15 residues. V was clipped by 6 bases and J by 2 bases, with 14 bases between them. Here the CDR3 reads CASSQRGPGNQPQHF. CDR3 nucleotides: TGTGCCAGCAGCCAGAGGGGACCCGGCAATCAGCCCCAGCATTTT.

The chain recombines TRBV6-6 with TRBJ1-2; a possible D gene is TRBD1 (6 bases). The ends were cut back, 0 bases at V and 7 bases at J, with 12 bases in the middle. Per the germline V gene, CDR1 is MNHNY and CDR2 is SVGAGI (reference sequence). This CDR3 region has 14 residues. The CDR3 spells CASSYSLTGSGYTF. As DNA, the CDR3 is TGTGCCAGCAGTTACTCCTTGACAGGCAGTGGCTACACCTTC.

This sequence joins TRBV6-1 and TRBJ2-7; weak D call: TRBD2 (5 bases). V lost 3 bases, J lost 3 bases, and 9 bases lay in between. Germline CDR1 is MNHNS and CDR2 is SASEGT. The CDR3 length is 13 residues. DNA of the CDR3: TGTGCCAGCAGTGAGAGCGGATACTACGAGCAGTACTTC. It translates to CASSESGYYEQYF.

The CDR3, as DNA: TGTGCCAGCACGCCTAGCGGTGGGGATACGCAGTATTTT. This gives the protein CASTPSGGDTQYF. The J gene is TRBJ2-3, the V gene TRBV7-9; 7 bases fit TRBD2. The germline CDR1 and CDR2 sequences are SEHNR and FQNEAQ (reference sequence). CDR3 size: 13 residues. The V and J ends lost 7 bases and 6 bases, in that order; junction bases with no gene match: 7.

This chain uses TRBV11-3 with TRBJ2-3, with 11 bases fitting TRBD2. The V gene's germline CDR1 is SGHNT and CDR2 YENEEA. The CDR3 has 16 residues. V trimming: 3 bases; J trimming: 5 bases; junction bases outside the gene matches: 7. The CDR3 reads CASSFSLAGVVDTQYF. Here the CDR3 DNA reads TGTGCCAGCAGCTTCTCACTAGCGGGAGTTGTAGATACGCAGTATTTT.

Comments on this clone: The same CDR3 also results from other DNA sequences found in this sample. The chain links TRBV28 to TRBJ1-5; possibly TRBD1 for D (5 bases). Germline CDR1 is MDHEN and CDR2 is SYDVKM. The CDR3 loop spans 13 amino acids. With 7 bases removed from V and 1 base from J, the gap between germline ends came to 8 bases. CDR3 residues: CASTRGSNQPQHF. The CDR3 DNA follows: TGTGCCAGCACACGGGGGAGCAATCAGCCCCAGCATTTT. The full variable domain, rest sourced from reference TRBV28 and TRBJ1-5, is DVKVTQSSRYLVKRTGEKVFLECVQDMDHENMFWYRQDPGLGLRLIYFSYDVKMKEKGDIPEGYSVSREKKERFSLILESASTNQTSMYLCASTRGSNQPQHFGDGTRLSIL.

The chain uses TRBV15 and TRBJ2-3; D remains ambiguous. CDR3 length: 13 residues. The V end was cut by 0 bases, the J end by 4 bases, with 5 bases between. Per the germline V gene, CDR1 is LNHNV and CDR2 is YYDKDF (reference sequence). CDR3 sequence (DNA): TGTGCCACCAGCAGAGACGCACCAGATACGCAGTATTTT. It specifies CATSRDAPDTQYF. Full variable domain (missing parts from reference TRBV15 and TRBJ2-3): DAMVIQNPRYQVTQFGKPVTLSCSQTLNHNVMYWYQQKSSQAPKLLFHYYDKDFNNEADTPDNFQSRRPNTSFCFLDIRSPGLGDTAMYLCATSRDAPDTQYFGPGTRLTVL.

The rearrangement joins TRBV19 to TRBJ1-1; no clear D. There are 14 residues in the CDR3. The germline V and J ends were trimmed by 8 bases and 1 base, with 14 bases remaining between them. Germline V gene data show CDR1 as LNHDA and CDR2 as SQIVND (reference sequence). The chain's CDR3 is CASSWSGKNTEAFF. DNA for the CDR3: TGTGCCAGTTCTTGGAGTGGAAAGAACACTGAAGCTTTCTTT.

This sequence joins TRBV12-5 and TRBJ2-1; D is undetermined. The CDR3 runs 17 residues. Trimming took 2 bases from V and 5 from J, leaving 19 bases between them. CDR1 and CDR2 (germline): LGHNT, FRNRAP. This CDR3 reads CASGLRKWQEPDNEQFF. In DNA form, the CDR3 reads TGTGCTAGTGGTTTGAGGAAGTGGCAGGAACCCGACAATGAGCAGTTCTTC.

This chain joins TRBV29-1 and TRBJ1-2, with 8 bases that match TRBD1. This CDR3 has 14 residues. Per the germline V gene, CDR1 is SQVTM and CDR2 is ANQGSEA. V lost 5 bases and J lost 3; bases outside the gene matches: 8. CDR3 sequence (DNA): TGCAGCGTTTACCCAGGGGGCGCCCACTATGGCTACACCTTC. The encoded protein is CSVYPGGAHYGYTF.

This chain joins TRBV7-3 and TRBJ2-2, with 9 bases lining up with TRBD1. Looked up from germline, CDR1 is SGHTA and CDR2 is FQGTGA. V lost 3 bases, J lost 4 bases, and 3 bases stayed unmatched. The CDR3 has 15 amino acids. The CDR3 DNA follows: TGTGCCAGCAGCTTGGGACAGGGAATCACCGGGGAGCTGTTTTTT. Translation: CASSLGQGITGELFF.

CDR3: CAISENRGGKETQYF. DNA of the CDR3: TGTGCCATCAGTGAGAATCGGGGGGGGAAAGAGACCCAGTACTTC. The rearrangement links TRBV10-3 to TRBJ2-5; 8 nucleotides agree with TRBD2. J lost 3 bases, V lost 2 bases, and 5 bases had no gene match. Germline V lookup: CDR1 ENHRY, CDR2 SYGVKD. The CDR3 consists of 15 residues.